These 2 T cell receptor beta chains were sequenced from one sample in a study of molecular identifiers for immune sequencing clone quantification. Using its own MiXCR run on the PCR reads, TCRdb lists one record per CDR3 protein. Among 50,000 to 75,000 distinct CDR3 sequences, under 20% were seen once, and the ten largest hold 1.1% to 1.5%. Input material: naive CD8+ T cells from blood, with Jurkat cell RNA spiked in. Indicated subset: FACS-sorted CD8+CD4-CCR7+CD45RA+ naive T cells. The receptors come from a human donor in good health. Some libraries in this study had Jurkat cell RNA spiked in.

The chain couples TRBV12-3 or TRBV12-4 to TRBJ2-1; 10 nucleotides line up with TRBD2. CDR3 length: 15 residues. V trimming: 8 bases; J trimming: 2 bases; junction bases outside the gene matches: 6. The CDR3 here is CASRESGRAYNEQFF. CDR3 bases: TGTGCCAGCCGCGAGAGCGGGAGGGCCTACAATGAGCAGTTCTTC.

Many counts were recorded for this clonotype. The rearrangement links TRBV4-3 to TRBJ2-6; D is unresolved. Germline V gene data show CDR1 as LGHNA and CDR2 as YSLEER. The CDR3 totals 15 residues. Trimming stripped 1 base from V and 1 base from J, with 5 bases between. The DNA for the CDR3 is TGCGCCAGCAGCCAAGCCAGGTCTGGGGCCAACGTCCTGACTTTC. It translates to CASSQARSGANVLTF.